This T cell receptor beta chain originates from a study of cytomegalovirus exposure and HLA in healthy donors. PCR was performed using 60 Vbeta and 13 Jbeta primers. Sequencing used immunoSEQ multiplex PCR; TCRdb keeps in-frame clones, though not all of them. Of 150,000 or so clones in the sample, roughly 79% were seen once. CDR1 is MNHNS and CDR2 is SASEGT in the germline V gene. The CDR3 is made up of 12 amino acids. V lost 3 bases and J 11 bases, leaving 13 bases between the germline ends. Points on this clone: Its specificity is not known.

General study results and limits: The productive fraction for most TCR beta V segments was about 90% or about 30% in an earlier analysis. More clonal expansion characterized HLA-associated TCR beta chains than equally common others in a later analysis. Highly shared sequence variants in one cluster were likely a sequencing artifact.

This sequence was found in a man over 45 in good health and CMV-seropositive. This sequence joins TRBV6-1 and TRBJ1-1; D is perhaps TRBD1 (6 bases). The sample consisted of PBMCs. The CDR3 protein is CASSERGAGAFF. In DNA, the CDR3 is TGTGCCAGCAGTGAGCGGGGGGCGGGTGCTTTCTTT.